The entry below gives a single T cell receptor beta chain sequence along with its context. The repertoire was sequenced with immunoSEQ multiplex PCR; TCRdb's copy has only in-frame clones and lacks some. The sample consists of some 180,000 clones, 86% of them appearing once. The CDR3 has 16 amino acids. Germline V gene lookup returns CDR1 SGHTA and CDR2 FQGNSA. Trimming removed 4 bases from V and 0 bases from J, with 14 bases in between. This sample was taken from a study of cytomegalovirus exposure and HLA in healthy donors. Study-wide context: The 90 to 150 validation repertoires, a later analysis reported, used the same platform as the approximately 630 first-cohort repertoires.

Sequenced material: PBMCs. The receptor was isolated from a man in his thirties or forties in good health and CMV-seropositive. The chain carries TRBV7-2 and TRBJ2-3; D is perhaps TRBD1 or TRBD2 (6 bases each). The CDR3 bases are TGTGCCAGCAGCTCCCTAGTAGGGGGGAGCACAGATACGCAGTATTTT. Its translation is CASSSLVGGSTDTQYF.